Listed below are T cell receptor beta chains from one sample, sequenced in a study of blood T cells in healthy people across ages. TCRdb recomputed calls from the 5' RACE reads with MiXCR, one row per CDR3 protein. The repertoire has roughly 640,000 distinct CDR3 sequences, approximately 30% of them found once; the top ten carry around a sixth. Sequencing input: blood. The source is a woman older than 75 in good health. Each CDR3 is given with its conserved first and last residue. D genes are given only for firm matches. Not all rows give a size; the values are once, few, many and, for expanded clones, a class.

NA,TRBJ2-1,TRBV6-6,NA,CASKNRGSSYEQFF,TGTGCCAGCAAGAATCGGGGGTCCTCCTACGAGCAGTTCTTC
many,TRBJ2-3,TRBV5-1,NA,CASSLESRSTDTQYF,TGCGCCAGCAGCTTGGAGTCACGGAGCACAGATACGCAGTATTTT
NA,TRBJ2-3,TRBV29-1,TRBD1,CSVSDRGTNTDTQYF,TGCAGCGTCTCCGACAGGGGAACTAACACAGATACGCAGTATTTT
NA,TRBJ2-1,TRBV20-1,NA,CSASRGAELYNEQFF,TGCAGTGCCTCACGGGGGGCCGAACTATACAATGAGCAGTTCTTC
NA,TRBJ2-7,TRBV7-9,NA,CASIGVSYEQYF,TGTGCCAGCATAGGCGTCTCCTACGAGCAGTACTTC
many,TRBJ1-4,TRBV2,NA,CASNSKEKLFF,TGTGCCAGCAACTCGAAGGAAAAACTGTTTTTT
many,TRBJ2-7,TRBV18,TRBD1,CASSPLRGTGLYEQYF,TGTGCCAGCTCACCCCTTAGGGGGACAGGGCTCTACGAGCAGTACTTC
NA,TRBJ2-1,TRBV20-1,NA,CSASATSFSGEQFF,TGCAGTGCTAGTGCCACGAGCTTTAGCGGTGAGCAGTTCTTC
NA,TRBJ2-7,TRBV5-4,NA,CASSLARGPYEQYF,TGTGCCAGCAGCTTGGCTAGAGGGCCGTACGAGCAGTACTTC
NA,TRBJ2-6,TRBV30,NA,CASPDGPLNVLTF,TGTGCCTCCCCCGACGGACCCCTAAACGTCCTGACTTTC
few,TRBJ1-4,TRBV7-9,NA,CASSSGFTGTLNEKLFF,TGTGCCAGCAGCTCAGGGTTTACGGGGACGCTTAATGAAAAACTGTTTTTT
many,TRBJ2-3,TRBV20-1,TRBD2,CSARPGTSRPDTQYF,TGCAGTGCTAGGCCAGGGACTAGCAGACCAGATACGCAGTATTTT
many,TRBJ2-3,TRBV7-2,NA,CASSPSGQGSTDTQYF,TGTGCCAGCAGCCCGTCGGGGCAGGGTAGCACAGATACGCAGTATTTT
NA,TRBJ2-4,TRBV6-6,NA,CASSLHGPNIQYF,TGTGCCAGCAGCTTACATGGGCCAAACATTCAGTACTTC
NA,TRBJ2-5,TRBV7-2,NA,CASRVFPKGGASQETQYF,TGTGCCAGCAGGGTTTTTCCTAAGGGGGGGGCCTCCCAAGAGACCCAGTACTTC
NA,TRBJ1-1,TRBV9,NA,CASSVGLSNTEAFF,TGTGCCAGCAGCGTTGGTCTTTCGAACACTGAAGCTTTCTTT
once,TRBJ2-5,TRBV5-1,NA,CASSPGIRETQYF,TGCGCCAGCAGCCCGGGGATCCGAGAGACCCAGTACTTC
NA,TRBJ1-4,TRBV20-1,NA,CSASEVVSNEKLFF,TGCAGTGCTAGTGAAGTAGTCAGTAATGAAAAACTGTTTTTT
few,TRBJ2-2,TRBV5-5,TRBD2,CASSLAAGAYSGELFF,TGTGCCAGCAGCTTGGCTGCGGGAGCTTATTCCGGGGAGCTGTTTTTT
NA,TRBJ1-6,TRBV18,NA,CASSNQGDSPLHF,TGTGCCAGCTCAAACCAGGGTGATTCACCCCTCCACTTT
many,TRBJ2-7,TRBV3-1,TRBD1,CASSRTDRAGEQYF,TGTGCCAGCAGCCGAACGGACAGGGCGGGCGAGCAGTACTTC
many,TRBJ2-1,TRBV24-1,TRBD1,CATSDPGQGDNEQFF,TGTGCCACCAGTGATCCGGGACAGGGTGACAATGAGCAGTTCTTC
many,TRBJ2-1,TRBV6-1,NA,CASSEFRDYDEQFF,TGTGCCAGCAGTGAATTTAGAGACTACGATGAGCAGTTCTTC
NA,TRBJ2-2,TRBV11-2,TRBD2,CASSSAGLAGGVGELFF,TGTGCCAGCAGCTCGGCTGGACTAGCGGGGGGGGTCGGGGAGCTGTTTTTT
many,TRBJ2-3,TRBV15,TRBD1,CATSRDRGTGQYF,TGTGCCACCAGCAGAGATCGAGGGACAGGGCAGTATTTT
NA,TRBJ2-3,TRBV15,TRBD1,CATSRGQGGTDTQYF,TGTGCCACCAGCAGAGGACAGGGGGGGACAGATACGCAGTATTTT
NA,TRBJ2-5,TRBV6-5,NA,CASRPSARGSSQQYF,TGTGCCAGCAGACCCTCGGCAAGGGGGAGTTCGCAGCAGTACTTC
NA,TRBJ1-6,TRBV30,NA,CAWNGGRDSPLHF,TGTGCCTGGAACGGGGGCCGGGATTCACCCCTCCACTTT
few,TRBJ1-1,TRBV6-2/TRBV6-3,TRBD1,CASSRGQGAQAFF,TGTGCCAGCAGCCGCGGACAGGGGGCTCAAGCTTTCTTT
many,TRBJ2-7,TRBV11-2,TRBD1,CASSLDGAQGLSYEQYF,TGTGCCAGCAGCTTAGATGGGGCACAGGGGCTCTCCTACGAGCAGTACTTC
few,TRBJ2-7,TRBV2,TRBD1,CASSELGTGSHEQYF,TGTGCCAGCAGTGAATTGGGGACAGGGAGCCACGAGCAGTACTTC
NA,TRBJ2-1,TRBV11-1,NA,CASSFSRGGAGYNEQFF,TGTGCCAGCAGCTTTTCGAGGGGGGGGGCAGGGTACAATGAGCAGTTCTTC
many,TRBJ2-6,TRBV7-9,NA,CASSPAGANVLTF,TGTGCCAGCAGCCCAGCTGGGGCCAACGTCCTGACTTTC
NA,TRBJ2-7,TRBV19,NA,CASSIDHWGNYEQYF,TGTGCCAGTAGTATAGATCATTGGGGAAACTACGAGCAGTACTTC
NA,TRBJ2-7,TRBV2,TRBD1,CASIGTGGYEQYF,TGTGCCAGCATTGGGACAGGGGGCTACGAGCAGTACTTC
many,TRBJ1-2,TRBV7-2,TRBD1,CASSRDRTGNGYTF,TGTGCCAGCAGCCGCGATAGGACAGGGAATGGCTACACCTTC
NA,TRBJ1-6,TRBV2,NA,CASSYSGWNSPLHF,TGTGCCAGCAGTTACTCAGGGTGGAATTCACCCCTCCACTTT
NA,TRBJ2-1,TRBV5-1,TRBD2,CVSSLGGGAYNEQFF,TGCGTCAGCAGCTTGGGCGGGGGGGCCTATAATGAGCAGTTCTTC
NA,TRBJ2-2,TRBV7-2,NA,CASSRGGYTGELFF,TGTGCCAGCAGCCGAGGGGGGTACACCGGGGAGCTGTTTTTT
many,TRBJ2-1,TRBV20-1,NA,CSASEVQGRGNEQFF,TGCAGTGCTAGTGAAGTCCAAGGTCGGGGCAATGAGCAGTTCTTC
NA,TRBJ1-3,TRBV6-5,TRBD1,CASSYSEQGGRNTIYF,TGTGCCAGCAGTTACTCGGAGCAGGGGGGACGAAACACCATATATTTT
few,TRBJ2-6,TRBV7-9,NA,CASSHPPGSANVLTF,TGTGCCAGCAGCCATCCGCCGGGTTCCGCCAACGTCCTGACTTTC
NA,TRBJ2-7,TRBV27,NA,CASSSSTFGEQYF,TGTGCCAGCAGTTCGAGCACCTTTGGCGAGCAGTACTTC
NA,TRBJ2-1,TRBV3-1,NA,CASSQDIILYNEQFF,TGTGCCAGCAGCCAAGATATAATCCTCTACAATGAGCAGTTCTTC